A single sample gave rise to the 6 T cell receptor beta chains below, sequenced in a study of blood T cells in healthy people across ages (dated by TCRdb to between 2015 and 2017). The library was built by means of 5' RACE. Instrument on record: Illumina HiSeq 2500. A second PCR of roughly 6 to 11 cycles was performed with a sample-barcoded 5' primer and a J-beta primer mix. TCRdb trimmed public reads at Q25 via fastp, called clones via MiXCR and kept in-frame beta chains. Identical CDR3 protein sequences are pooled into one entry, listed with their most common genes and DNA. In this sample the table shows 700,000 or so distinct CDR3 sequences, 22% of which occur a single time. The top ten clonotypes cover about 22% of the sample. Sequenced: blood. These receptors originate from a man between 65 and 85 years old in good health.

This clonotype has only a few counts. The gene calls are TRBV12-3 or TRBV12-4 and TRBJ2-3; TRBD1 agrees at 8 bases. Trimming at V came to 6 bases and at J to 2 bases, leaving 7 bases not matched to a gene. There are 15 residues in the CDR3. CDR3 loop: CASRRDRLDTDTQYF. The CDR3 DNA follows: TGTGCCAGCAGACGGGACAGGCTAGACACAGATACGCAGTATTTT.

This rearrangement joins TRBV5-1 to TRBJ2-1; tentative D call: TRBD2 (6 bases). Germline loops: CDR1 SGHRS, CDR2 YFSETQ. The CDR3 runs to 19 residues. The V and J ends lost 7 bases and 7 bases respectively, with 33 bases between them. Here the CDR3 DNA reads TGCGCCAGCCGAGGGTACAAAGTCGTTGGGGGGAGTGCCCCAAATGAGCAGTTCTTC. Translating gives CASRGYKVVGGSAPNEQFF.

This clonotype occurred many times. The rearrangement links TRBV6-6 to TRBJ2-5; D call uncertain. The CDR3 length is 12 residues. Germline CDR1 reads MNHNY; CDR2 reads SVGAGI (reference sequence). V gave up 0 bases and J gave up 5 bases, with 4 bases separating them. The chain's CDR3 is CASSYSTETQYF. Here the CDR3 DNA reads TGTGCCAGCAGTTACTCGACGGAGACCCAGTACTTC.

The chain links TRBV6-1 to TRBJ1-1; no definite D call. Germline CDR1 MNHNS, CDR2 SASEGT. The CDR3 contains 12 residues. V shed 8 bases and J shed 7 bases, with 14 bases lying between them. The CDR3 DNA follows: TGTGCCAGCGGGGATGTGGAGAATGAAGCTTTCTTT. Translated, it gives CASGDVENEAFF.

Concerning this clonotype: Germline and junction disagree at one end, which may indicate a read error. This sequence joins TRBV5-1 and TRBJ2-5; D possibly corresponds to TRBD2 (5 bases). The assigned J gene may be wrong: the sequence end matches TRBJ2-1 better. Germline V gene data show CDR1 as SGHRS and CDR2 as YFSETQ. This CDR3 comprises 11 residues. DNA for the CDR3: TGCGCTAGCAGCTTTGGCGGGCTGCAGTTCTTC. It yields the protein CASSFGGLQFF.

This clonotype occurred many times. The V call is TRBV20-1, the J call TRBJ1-1; D remains ambiguous. Per the germline V gene, CDR1 is DFQATT and CDR2 is SNEGSKA (reference sequence). The length of the CDR3 is 14 residues. V was shortened by 3 bases and J by 0 bases, with 11 bases between the two germline ends. DNA of the CDR3: TGCAGTGCTAGTCTTCACAGCATGAACACTGAAGCTTTCTTT. It codes for CSASLHSMNTEAFF.